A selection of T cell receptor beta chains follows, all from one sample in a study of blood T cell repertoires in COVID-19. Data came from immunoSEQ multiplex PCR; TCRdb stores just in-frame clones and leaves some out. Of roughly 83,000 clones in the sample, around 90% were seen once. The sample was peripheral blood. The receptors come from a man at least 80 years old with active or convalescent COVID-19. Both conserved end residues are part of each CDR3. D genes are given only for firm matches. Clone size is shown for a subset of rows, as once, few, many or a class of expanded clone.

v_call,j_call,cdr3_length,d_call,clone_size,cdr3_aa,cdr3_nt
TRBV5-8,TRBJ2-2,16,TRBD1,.,CASSMTGGKNTGELFF,TGTGCCAGCAGCATGACAGGGGGGAAGAACACCGGGGAGCTGTTTTTT
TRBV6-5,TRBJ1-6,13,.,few,CASMTAGNSPLHF,TGTGCCAGCATGACGGCGGGTAATTCACCCCTCCACTTT
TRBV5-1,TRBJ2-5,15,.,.,CASSLVVPSQETQYF,TGCGCCAGCAGCTTGGTGGTCCCCAGCCAAGAGACCCAGTACTTC
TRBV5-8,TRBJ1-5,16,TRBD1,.,CASSRRQGYSNQPQHF,TGTGCCAGCAGCCGGAGACAGGGATATAGCAATCAGCCCCAGCATTTT
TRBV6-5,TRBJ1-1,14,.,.,CASRPLGSQAEAFF,TGTGCCAGCAGACCCCTCGGGTCGCAAGCTGAAGCTTTCTTT
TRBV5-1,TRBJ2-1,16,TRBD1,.,CASSYLGTGSYNEQFF,TGCGCCAGCAGCTACTTAGGGACAGGCTCCTACAATGAGCAGTTCTTC
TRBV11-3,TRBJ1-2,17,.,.,CASSPNTGSAPGYGYTF,TGTGCCAGCAGCCCTAACACAGGGTCCGCCCCAGGCTATGGCTACACCTTC
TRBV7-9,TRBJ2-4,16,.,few,CASSPAGVRAKNIQYF,TGTGCCAGCAGCCCGGCGGGTGTGAGAGCCAAAAACATTCAGTACTTC
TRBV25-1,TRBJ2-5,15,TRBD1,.,CASSDRGPKQETQYF,TGTGCCAGCAGTGACAGGGGGCCTAAACAAGAGACCCAGTACTTC
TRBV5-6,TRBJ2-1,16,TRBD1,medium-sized,CASSLQLGQGGNEQFF,TGTGCCAGCAGCTTACAACTCGGACAGGGAGGCAATGAGCAGTTCTTC
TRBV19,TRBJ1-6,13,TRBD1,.,CARKRDSNSPLHF,TGTGCCAGAAAGAGGGACAGCAATTCACCCCTCCACTTT
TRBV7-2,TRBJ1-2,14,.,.,CASRSGGVDYGYTF,TGTGCCAGCAGGTCGGGGGGCGTGGACTATGGCTACACCTTC
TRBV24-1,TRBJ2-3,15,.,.,CATSDWTGSTDTQYF,TGTGCCACCAGTGATTGGACGGGGAGCACAGATACGCAGTATTTT
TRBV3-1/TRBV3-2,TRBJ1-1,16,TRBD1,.,CASSQDRGRLDTEAFF,TGTGCCAGCAGCCAAGACAGGGGGCGTTTGGACACTGAAGCTTTCTTT
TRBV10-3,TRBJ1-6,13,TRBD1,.,CAIKDRALSPLHF,TGTGCCATCAAGGACAGGGCTCTTTCACCCCTCCACTTT
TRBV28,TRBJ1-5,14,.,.,CASRYPGEDQPQHF,TGTGCCAGCAGATATCCGGGGGAGGATCAGCCCCAGCATTTT
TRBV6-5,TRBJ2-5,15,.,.,CASSSLTGHKETQYF,TGTGCCAGCAGTTCCCTCACCGGACATAAAGAGACCCAGTACTTC
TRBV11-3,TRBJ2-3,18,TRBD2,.,CASSTLRGLREGLDTQYF,TGTGCCAGCAGCACTCTCCGGGGATTGCGGGAGGGCCTGGATACGCAGTATTTT
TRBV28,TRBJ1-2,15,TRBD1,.,CASSAAGTGGYGYTF,TGTGCCAGCAGTGCCGCCGGGACAGGGGGCTATGGCTACACCTTC
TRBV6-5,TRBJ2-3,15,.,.,CASRKAGTNTDTQYF,TGTGCCAGCAGAAAGGCAGGAACGAACACAGATACGCAGTATTTT
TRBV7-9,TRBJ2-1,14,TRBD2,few,CASSLTSGSNEQFF,TGTGCCAGCAGCCTGACTAGCGGTAGCAATGAGCAGTTCTTC
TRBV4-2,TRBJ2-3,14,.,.,CASSQFTSGNTQYF,TGTGCCAGCAGCCAATTTACTAGTGGGAATACGCAGTATTTT
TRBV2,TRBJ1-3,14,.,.,CASQQGYSGNTIYF,TGTGCCAGTCAACAGGGCTATTCTGGAAACACCATATATTTT
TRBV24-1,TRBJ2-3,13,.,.,CATTSRSTDTQYF,TGTGCCACCACTAGCAGGAGCACAGATACGCAGTATTTT
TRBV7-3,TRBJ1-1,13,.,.,CASSLQVNTEAFF,TGTGCCAGCAGCTTACAGGTGAACACTGAAGCTTTCTTT
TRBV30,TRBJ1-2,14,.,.,CAWSVSRGNYGYTF,TGTGCCTGGAGTGTCAGTAGAGGGAACTATGGCTACACCTTC
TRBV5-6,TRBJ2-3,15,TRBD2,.,CASSNERGATDTQYF,TGTGCCAGCAGTAACGAGCGGGGGGCCACAGATACGCAGTATTTT
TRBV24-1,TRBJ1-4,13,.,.,CATSDSKNEKLFF,TGTGCCACCAGTGATTCCAAAAATGAAAAACTGTTTTTT
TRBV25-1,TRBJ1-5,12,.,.,CASSAPTGVRHF,TGTGCCAGCAGTGCCCCGACGGGGGTTAGACATTTT
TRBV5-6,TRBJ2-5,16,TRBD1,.,CASSRPGTGGRETQYF,TGTGCCAGCAGCCGCCCAGGGACAGGGGGGAGAGAGACCCAGTACTTC
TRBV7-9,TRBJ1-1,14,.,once,CASSRQSGNTEAFF,TGTGCCAGCAGCCGACAGTCCGGGAACACTGAAGCTTTCTTT
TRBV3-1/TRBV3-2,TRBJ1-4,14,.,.,CASSQSGLGEKLFF,TGTGCCAGCAGCCAAAGCGGGCTTGGTGAAAAACTGTTTTTT
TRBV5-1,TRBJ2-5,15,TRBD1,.,CASSYGQGPPETQYF,TGCGCCAGCAGCTACGGACAGGGGCCCCCAGAGACCCAGTACTTC
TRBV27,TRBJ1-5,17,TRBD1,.,CASSSHLDRLSNQPQHF,TGTGCCAGCAGTTCACACCTGGACAGGCTTTCCAATCAGCCCCAGCATTTT
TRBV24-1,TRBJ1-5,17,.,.,CATSDSRTLARYQPQHF,TGTGCCACCAGTGATTCCCGGACACTTGCACGTTATCAGCCCCAGCATTTT
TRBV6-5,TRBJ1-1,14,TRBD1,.,CASSYTPGGTEAFF,TGTGCCAGCAGTTACACGCCAGGGGGCACTGAAGCTTTCTTT
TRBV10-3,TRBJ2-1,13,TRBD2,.,CAISELAGPEQFF,TGTGCCATCAGTGAACTAGCGGGACCTGAGCAGTTCTTC
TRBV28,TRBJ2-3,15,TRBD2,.,CASSDLAGGTDTQYF,TGTGCCAGCAGCGACCTAGCGGGGGGGACAGATACGCAGTATTTT